Presented here are 10 T cell receptor beta chains from one specimen sequenced in a study of CD8 T cells in ankylosing spondylitis. Using its own MiXCR run on the 5' RACE reads, TCRdb lists one record per CDR3 protein. The sample includes about 240,000 distinct CDR3 sequences, 9.5% to 12% of them seen just once. Sequenced input: blood, either unsorted or a sorted T cell fraction (not recorded which). The receptor source for this set is a male donor with ankylosing spondylitis or in good health (not recorded which).

This clonotype was counted ten times or more. The CDR3 sequence: CASSFGQGSYEQYF. CDR3 sequence (DNA): TGTGCCAGCAGCTTTGGACAGGGTTCCTACGAGCAGTACTTC. The chain has TRBV5-5 and TRBJ2-7; TRBD1 matches at 8 bases. This CDR3 region has 14 residues. Germline CDR1 SGHKS, CDR2 YYEKEE (reference sequence). J was trimmed by 1 base and V by 2 bases; bases with no gene match: 2.

A note on this clonotype: One base away lies a much larger clone, so this may be a sequencing read error. CDR3 bases: TGTACCATCAACGCTTCTCCAGGGGGCTCCTACAATGAGCAGTTCTTC. Protein sequence: CTINASPGGSYNEQFF. This chain uses TRBV12-3 or TRBV12-4 with TRBJ2-1; the match to TRBD1 covers 7 bases. This CDR3 has 16 amino acids.

This clonotype was observed many times. The chain links TRBV20-1 to TRBJ2-7, with unresolved D. V shed 3 bases and J shed 1 base, with 10 bases lying between them. CDR1 is DFQATT and CDR2 is SNEGSKA in the germline V gene (reference sequence). The CDR3 spans 13 residues. The CDR3 loop is CSARRDISYEQYF. The CDR3 region has the DNA TGCAGTGCTAGGAGAGACATTTCCTACGAGCAGTACTTC.

As concerns this clonotype: With a much larger clone just one base away, this may be a read error. The CDR3 DNA reads as TGCAGTGCTAGGGACGGACGGTCCTACAAGCAGTACTTC. It specifies CSARDGRSYKQYF. V and J are TRBV20-1 and TRBJ2-7; D remains unclear. Germline CDR1 DFQATT, CDR2 SNEGSKA (reference sequence). The CDR3 extends over 13 amino acids.

This clonotype was counted at least ten times. This sequence joins TRBV5-1 and TRBJ1-2; 9 nucleotides match TRBD1. CDR1 is SGHRS and CDR2 is YFSETQ in the germline V gene. The J segment lost 5 bases and the V segment lost 0 bases, leaving 2 bases of the junction unmatched. The CDR3 runs 14 residues. CDR3 in DNA: TGCGCCAGCAGCTTGGGGGACAGGGAATATGGCTACACCTTC. Protein sequence: CASSLGDREYGYTF.

The chain employs TRBV7-1 and TRBJ2-7, with D tentatively TRBD2 (5 bases). TRBV7-1 is known as an ORF, though its function is uncertain. V dropped 4 bases and J dropped 0 bases, with 10 bases sitting between them. The CDR3 consists of 14 residues. The chain's CDR3 is CASSFTADSYEQYF. The CDR3 region has the DNA TGTGCCAGCAGCTTTACAGCGGACTCCTACGAGCAGTACTTC.

This clonotype was seen repeatedly, ten times or more. The genes are TRBV12-3 or TRBV12-4 and TRBJ1-5; D is perhaps TRBD1 (6 bases). V lost 10 bases, J lost 5 bases, and 15 bases lay in between. The CDR3 runs 13 residues. The DNA of the CDR3 is TGTGCCACGGGGGAGGGGGAGGATCAGCCCCAGCATTTT. This sequence encodes CATGEGEDQPQHF.

The J gene is TRBJ1-3, the V gene TRBV7-8; no reliable D call. The length of the CDR3 is 16 residues. Germline V CDR1 and CDR2: SGHVS, FQNEAQ. V lost 5 bases and J lost 0, with 14 bases in between. The CDR3 sequence is CASSLTLQVSGNTIYF. As DNA, the CDR3 is TGTGCCAGCAGCCTCACACTCCAAGTCTCTGGAAACACCATATATTTT.

Comment on this clonotype: It may be a read error: a sequence one base away is much more abundant. The chain is built from TRBV10-3 and TRBJ1-3; perhaps TRBD1 as D (5 bases). The germline V gene has CDR1 ENHRY and CDR2 SYGVKD. V dropped 7 bases and J dropped 0 bases, with 13 bases sitting between them. This CDR3 region has 15 residues. The CDR3 DNA is TGTGCCATCACCGCGGACAAATACTCTGGAAACACCATATATTTT. Residues: CAITADKYSGNTIYF.

The V and J genes are TRBV6-5 and TRBJ1-2; D ambiguous. The V end was cut by 3 bases, the J end by 0 bases, with 11 bases between. The CDR3 totals 15 residues. Germline CDR1 is MNHEY and CDR2 is SVGAGI. CDR3 nucleotides: TGTGCCAGCAGTTATAGGGCAAACGCTAACTATGGCTACACCTTC. Translation: CASSYRANANYGYTF.